This section outlines one T cell receptor beta chain sequence together with its context. V shed 6 bases, J shed 2 bases, and the junction held 8 bases outside the gene matches. The length of the CDR3 is 15 residues. Germline values: CDR1 MNHEY, CDR2 SMNVEV (reference sequence). This entry is derived from a study of blood T cell repertoires in COVID-19. The overall study: Some COVID-19 samples were acute and others convalescent; all came from the United States, Italy and Spain. T cells, B-cell-depleted T cells, or PBMCs provided the cDNA or gDNA that served as material.

Profiled with immunoSEQ multiplex PCR; TCRdb holds only in-frame clones, not every one. The sample lists tens of thousands of clones, about 92% occurring once. The sequence was collected from a man aged 60 to 75 with acute or convalescent COVID-19. The chain has TRBV27 and TRBJ2-3, with TRBD1 matching 7 bases. The sequenced material came from peripheral blood. The CDR3 sequence: CASRTTGVNTDTQYF. CDR3 bases: TGTGCCAGCAGAACTACAGGGGTCAACACAGATACGCAGTATTTT.